These 15 T cell receptor beta chains were all obtained from the same sample, sequenced in a study of T cell repertoires in cytomegalovirus infection. TCRdb re-called the reads with MiXCR, one entry per CDR3 protein. The sample includes around 740,000 distinct CDR3 sequences, roughly 35% of them seen just once. The specimen was PBMCs. Receptor source: a human donor in good health (CMV status not recorded). Some clones in this sample may be carry-over from other donors' samples.

This clonotype turned up a few times. The gene calls are TRBV6-5 and TRBJ2-4, with 8 bases fitting TRBD2. After removal of 0 bases from V and 8 bases from J, the junction contained 3 bases not matched to a gene. The CDR3 contains 14 residues. CDR1 and CDR2 (germline): MNHEY, SVGAGI. The CDR3 DNA follows: TGTGCCAGCAGTTACTCCGGGGGGGGGGACATTCAGTACTTC. Its translation is CASSYSGGGDIQYF.

This chain links TRBV28 with TRBJ2-5; possibly TRBD1 or TRBD2 for D (6 bases each). The V end lost 8 bases, the J end lost 4 bases, and 11 bases lay between the germline ends. The CDR3 is 12 residues long. Per the germline V gene, CDR1 is MDHEN and CDR2 is SYDVKM. As DNA, the CDR3 is TGTGCCAGCCATGGGGGGCGAGAGACCCAGTACTTC. It yields the protein CASHGGRETQYF.

On this clonotype itself: This may arise from a read error, as a much more abundant clone is one base away. The chain employs TRBV7-4 and TRBJ1-5; the D is unclear. From germline, CDR1 is SGHVT and CDR2 SQSDAQ. V lost 3 bases and J 6 bases, leaving 18 bases between the germline ends. The CDR3 sequence is 16 residues long. As DNA, the CDR3 is TGTGCCAGCAGCTTGGCCGAGAGAATTGCGGGTCAGCCCCAGCATTTT. Translation: CASSLAERIAGQPQHF.

The chain has TRBV3-1 and TRBJ1-2; the match to TRBD1 covers 7 bases. Trimming cost V 3 bases and J 4 bases; bases outside gene matches: 5. The germline CDR1 and CDR2 sequences are LGHDT and YNNKEL (reference sequence). The CDR3 is 14 amino acids. The CDR3 spells CASSHFDRAYGYTF. The CDR3 DNA is TGTGCCAGCAGCCATTTCGACAGGGCCTATGGCTACACCTTC.

Only a few counts were recorded for this clonotype. The rearrangement links TRBV12-3 or TRBV12-4 to TRBJ2-7; D perhaps matches TRBD2 (5 bases). The V end lost 5 bases, the J end lost 6 bases, and 17 bases lay between the germline ends. The CDR3 totals 14 residues. DNA for the CDR3: TGTGCCAGCAGTGTACGAGGGTTCTCTGGCGAGCAGTACTTC. Protein product: CASSVRGFSGEQYF.

This rearrangement joins TRBV12-3 or TRBV12-4 to TRBJ2-7; TRBD2 matches 9 bases. V lost 4 bases to trimming and J lost 4 bases; unmatched junction nucleotides: 2. The CDR3 runs to 13 residues. The CDR3 loop reads CASSSTSGYEQYF. The CDR3 coding sequence is TGTGCCAGCAGTTCTACTAGCGGGTACGAGCAGTACTTC.

This clonotype turned up a few times. The chain joins TRBV11-2 to TRBJ1-6; maybe TRBD1 (6 bases). Germline assignment: CDR1 SGHAT and CDR2 FQNNGV. CDR3 length: 14 amino acids. Trimming removed 3 bases at V and 7 bases at J, with 10 bases between. As DNA, the CDR3 is TGTGCCAGCAGCTTCGCCGGACAGAATTCACCCCTCCACTTT. Amino acid sequence: CASSFAGQNSPLHF.

This clonotype turned up a few times. The J gene is TRBJ1-5, the V gene TRBV12-3 or TRBV12-4, with D unclear. The V gene lost 2 bases and the J gene lost 3 bases, with 8 bases spanning the gap. The CDR3 covers 14 residues. For the CDR3, the DNA is TGTGCCAGCAGTTTAAAACTACTCAATCAGCCCCAGCATTTT. Amino acid sequence: CASSLKLLNQPQHF.

This clonotype was detected only a few times. The rearrangement links TRBV7-9 to TRBJ1-5; D gene ambiguous. Germline V gene data show CDR1 as SEHNR and CDR2 as FQNEAQ (reference sequence). V was clipped by 1 base and J by 4 bases, with 14 bases between them. The CDR3 runs 16 residues. The CDR3 coding sequence is TGTGCCAGCAGCTTAGGAACTGGGAGACCTAATCAGCCCCAGCATTTT. Protein: CASSLGTGRPNQPQHF.

This chain joins TRBV20-1 and TRBJ2-1; D call uncertain. Trimming left V 8 bases short and J 5 bases short, with 10 bases between. From germline, CDR1 is DFQATT and CDR2 SNEGSKA (reference sequence). This CDR3 region has 11 residues. The CDR3 DNA reads as TGCAGTACCCCGCCCAACAATGAGCAGTTCTTC. Its protein is CSTPPNNEQFF.

As regards this clonotype: This CDR3 fails to terminate in the conserved phenylalanine or tryptophan, so it likely reflects a read error. The chain is built from TRBV4-3 and TRBJ1-5, with D hard to call. Looked up from germline, CDR1 is LGHNA and CDR2 is YSLEER. The V and J ends lost 4 bases and 1 base respectively, with 11 bases between them. The CDR3 has 15 residues. Here the CDR3 DNA reads TGCGCCAGCAGCCTCGGGTTCCTAAGCAATCAGCCCCAGCATTTG. As protein: CASSLGFLSNQPQHL.

The chain couples TRBV7-3 to TRBJ2-6; 9 bases agree with TRBD1. Germline lookup yields CDR1 SGHTA and CDR2 FQGTGA. The CDR3 is 16 residues long. Trimming removed 4 bases from V and 2 bases from J; junction bases left unmatched: 3. The CDR3 nucleotides are TGTGCCAGCAGCTCTACAGGGGGCCCTGGGGCCAACGTCCTGACTTTC. It specifies CASSSTGGPGANVLTF.

This clonotype has a single count. The rearrangement links TRBV7-3 to TRBJ1-1, with D unclear. The V gene's germline CDR1 is SGHTA and CDR2 FQGTGA. This CDR3 has 9 residues. Trimming took off 7 bases at V and 10 bases at J, with 7 bases between the two ends. The CDR3 DNA reads as TGTGCCAGCAACGTGGGAGCTTTCTTT. Its translation is CASNVGAFF.

Notes on this clonotype: This CDR3 fails to terminate in the conserved phenylalanine or tryptophan, so it likely reflects a read error. In DNA form, the CDR3 reads TGTGCCAGCATGTCAGGGGGCTCCTATGGCTACACCTTA. This sequence encodes CASMSGGSYGYTL. V and J are TRBV7-4 and TRBJ1-2, with TRBD1 matching 8 bases. Germline CDR1 SGHVT, CDR2 SQSDAQ. The CDR3 runs to 13 residues. V shed 7 bases, J shed 4 bases, and the junction held 5 bases outside the gene matches.

The chain links TRBV6-1 to TRBJ2-5; D is perhaps TRBD2 (6 bases). V was trimmed by 4 bases and J by 5 bases, leaving 17 bases between them. This CDR3 has 15 amino acids. Germline V gives CDR1 MNHNS, CDR2 SASEGT. The CDR3 DNA reads TGTGCCAGCAGTGGCGGGACTCTCGGAGGGGAGACCCAGTACTTC. Translated, it gives CASSGGTLGGETQYF.